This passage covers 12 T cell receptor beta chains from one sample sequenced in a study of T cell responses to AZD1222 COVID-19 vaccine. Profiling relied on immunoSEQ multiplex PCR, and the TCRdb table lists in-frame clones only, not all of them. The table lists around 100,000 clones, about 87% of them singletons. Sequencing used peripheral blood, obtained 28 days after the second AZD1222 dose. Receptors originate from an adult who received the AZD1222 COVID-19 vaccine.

CDR3 loop: CASSRENIQYF. The CDR3 nucleotides read TGTGCCAGCTCACGGGAAAACATTCAGTACTTC. This chain links TRBV18 with TRBJ2-4, with D uncertain. Germline CDR1 and CDR2: KGHSH and LQKENI. Trimming cost V 4 bases and J 5 bases, with 3 bases left between them. The CDR3 length is 11 residues.

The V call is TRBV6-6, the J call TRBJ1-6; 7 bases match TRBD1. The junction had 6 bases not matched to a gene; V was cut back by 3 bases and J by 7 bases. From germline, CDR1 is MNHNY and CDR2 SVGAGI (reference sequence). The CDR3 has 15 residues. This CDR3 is CASSYLGQKNSPLHF. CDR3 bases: TGTGCCAGCAGTTATTTGGGACAGAAAAATTCACCCCTCCACTTT.

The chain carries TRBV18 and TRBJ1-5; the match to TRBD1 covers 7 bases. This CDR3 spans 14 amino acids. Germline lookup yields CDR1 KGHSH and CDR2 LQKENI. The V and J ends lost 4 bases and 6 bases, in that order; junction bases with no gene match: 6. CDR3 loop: CASSRGQMIQPQHF. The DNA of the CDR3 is TGTGCCAGCTCACGGGGACAGATGATTCAGCCCCAGCATTTT.

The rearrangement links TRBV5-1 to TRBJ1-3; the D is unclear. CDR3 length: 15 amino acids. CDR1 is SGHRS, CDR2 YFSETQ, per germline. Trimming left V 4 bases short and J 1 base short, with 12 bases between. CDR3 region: CASSPTPFSGNTIYF. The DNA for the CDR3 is TGCGCCAGCAGCCCGACACCGTTTTCTGGAAACACCATATATTTT.

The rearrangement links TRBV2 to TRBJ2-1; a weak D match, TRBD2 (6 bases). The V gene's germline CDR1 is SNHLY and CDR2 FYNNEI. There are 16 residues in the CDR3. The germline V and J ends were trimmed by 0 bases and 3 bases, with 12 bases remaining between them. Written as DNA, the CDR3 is TGTGCCAGCAGTGAAGCCTCGGGACTCAACTACAATGAGCAGTTCTTC. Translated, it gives CASSEASGLNYNEQFF.

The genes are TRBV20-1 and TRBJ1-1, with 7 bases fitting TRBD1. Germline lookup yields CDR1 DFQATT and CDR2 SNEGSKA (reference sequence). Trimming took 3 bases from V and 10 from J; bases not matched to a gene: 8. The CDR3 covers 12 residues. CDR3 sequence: CSASGDRVRAFF. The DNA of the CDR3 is TGCAGTGCTAGTGGCGACAGGGTAAGAGCTTTCTTT.

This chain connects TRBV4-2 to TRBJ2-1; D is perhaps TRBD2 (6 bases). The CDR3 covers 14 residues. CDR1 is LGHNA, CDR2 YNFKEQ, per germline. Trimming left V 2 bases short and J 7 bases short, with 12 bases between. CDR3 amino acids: CASSQQRGGNEQFF. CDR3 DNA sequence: TGTGCCAGCAGCCAACAAAGGGGAGGAAATGAGCAGTTCTTC.

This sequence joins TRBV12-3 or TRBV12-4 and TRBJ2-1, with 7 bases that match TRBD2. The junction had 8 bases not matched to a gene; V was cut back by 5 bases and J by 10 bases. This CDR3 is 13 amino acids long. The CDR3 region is CASSPPGGREQFF. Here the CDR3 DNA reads TGTGCCAGCAGTCCTCCGGGGGGTAGGGAGCAGTTCTTC.

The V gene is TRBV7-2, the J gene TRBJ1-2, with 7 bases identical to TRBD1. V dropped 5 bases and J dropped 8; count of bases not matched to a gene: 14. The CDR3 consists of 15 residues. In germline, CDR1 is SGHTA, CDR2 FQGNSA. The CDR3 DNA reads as TGTGCCAGCAGCCCTGACCGACAGGGTCCTGGGGGCTACACCTTC. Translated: CASSPDRQGPGGYTF.

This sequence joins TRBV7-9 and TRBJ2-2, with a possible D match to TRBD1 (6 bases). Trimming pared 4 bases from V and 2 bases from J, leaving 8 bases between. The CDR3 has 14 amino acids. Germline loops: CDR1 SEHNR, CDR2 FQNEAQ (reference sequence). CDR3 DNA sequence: TGTGCCAGCAGCTCCAGGGGAAACACCGGGGAGCTGTTTTTT. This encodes CASSSRGNTGELFF.

The CDR3 is CASSPTDRENYGYTF. In DNA form, the CDR3 reads TGTGCCAGCAGCCCAACGGACAGGGAGAACTATGGCTACACCTTC. V gene TRBV4-2 combines with J gene TRBJ1-2, with TRBD1 identical over 8 bases. The CDR3 length is 15 residues. V lost 4 bases to trimming and J lost 2 bases; unmatched junction nucleotides: 6. The germline V gene has CDR1 LGHNA and CDR2 YNFKEQ.

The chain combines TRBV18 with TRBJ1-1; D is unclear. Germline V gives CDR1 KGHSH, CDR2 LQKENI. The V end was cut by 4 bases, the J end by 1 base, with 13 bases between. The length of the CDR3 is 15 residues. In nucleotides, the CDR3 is TGTGCCAGCTCACTTAGCGACCAGTCGAACACTGAAGCTTTCTTT. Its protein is CASSLSDQSNTEAFF.